This T cell receptor beta chain was sequenced during a study of cytomegalovirus exposure and HLA in healthy donors. Study outcomes and limitations: TCR association rates varied by HLA locus in a later analysis, with DRB1 highest and HLA-C lowest.

PCR primers comprised 60 Vbeta and 13 Jbeta primers. Using immunoSEQ multiplex PCR, the repertoire was profiled, and TCRdb retains in-frame clones only, with some absent. The table has 75,000 to 100,000 clones, about 70% seen once. CDR1 and CDR2 from the germline V gene are MDHEN and SYDVKM. The CDR3 runs 14 residues. This clone has just one count. Its antigen is not known. Sequencing was performed on PBMCs. V is TRBV28 and J is TRBJ2-3; no firm D call. This sequence originates from a man between 60 and 75 years old in good health and CMV-seronegative. This CDR3 is CAGGRKDFTDTQYF. CDR3 nucleotides: TGTGCTGGTGGTAGAAAAGACTTCACAGATACGCAGTATTTT.